This is a list of T cell receptor beta chains from one sample in a study of patients and donors after allogeneic stem cell transplantation. TCRdb re-called the RT-PCR reads with MiXCR, one entry per CDR3 protein. The data show more than 850,000 distinct CDR3 sequences, about a sixth seen once. Sequencing used blood, either unsorted or a sorted T cell fraction (not recorded which). These receptor sequences come from a human donor who was either an allogeneic HSCT recipient or a stem cell or donor lymphocyte infusion donor (not recorded which). It is not recorded whose cells these are; they may come from a transplant donor. CDR3s include the opening cysteine and the closing phenylalanine or tryptophan. Fields, in order: J gene, D gene, V gene, clone size, CDR3 protein, CDR3 DNA. A D gene is named only where the DNA matches it firmly. The size field is filled for only some rows; it gives once, few, many or a size class.

j_call: TRBJ2-2; d_call: .; v_call: TRBV9; clone_size: .; cdr3_aa: CASSPMARVAGELFF; cdr3_nt: TGTGCCAGCAGCCCGATGGCCCGGGTTGCCGGGGAGCTGTTTTTT
j_call: TRBJ2-2; d_call: TRBD1; v_call: TRBV11-2; clone_size: few; cdr3_aa: CASSHDRDRASLNTGELFF; cdr3_nt: TGTGCCAGCAGCCACGACCGGGACAGGGCTTCCCTTAACACCGGGGAGCTGTTTTTT
j_call: TRBJ2-3; d_call: TRBD2; v_call: TRBV27; clone_size: few; cdr3_aa: CASLGLNTDTQYF; cdr3_nt: TGTGCCAGCCTGGGACTAAACACAGATACGCAGTATTTT
j_call: TRBJ2-4; d_call: TRBD2; v_call: TRBV6-2/TRBV6-3; clone_size: few; cdr3_aa: CASSYSIQRGIRNIQYF; cdr3_nt: TGTGCCAGCAGTTACTCGATTCAGCGGGGTATTAGAAACATTCAGTACTTC
j_call: TRBJ2-3; d_call: TRBD2; v_call: TRBV20-1; clone_size: many; cdr3_aa: CSANPTSGRVDTQYF; cdr3_nt: TGCAGTGCCAACCCGACTAGCGGGAGAGTCGATACGCAGTATTTT
j_call: TRBJ2-7; d_call: TRBD1; v_call: TRBV18; clone_size: .; cdr3_aa: CASSPTDRVVSYEQYF; cdr3_nt: TGTGCCAGCTCACCCACGGACAGGGTCGTCTCCTACGAGCAGTACTTC
j_call: TRBJ2-2; d_call: .; v_call: TRBV20-1; clone_size: few; cdr3_aa: CSARRGEGQTGELFF; cdr3_nt: TGCAGTGCTAGGCGTGGGGAGGGACAAACCGGGGAGCTGTTTTTT
j_call: TRBJ2-1; d_call: .; v_call: TRBV12-3/TRBV12-4; clone_size: .; cdr3_aa: CATVAGATYNEQFF; cdr3_nt: TGTGCCACGGTCGCCGGGGCCACTTACAATGAGCAGTTCTTC
j_call: TRBJ2-7; d_call: TRBD1; v_call: TRBV20-1; clone_size: .; cdr3_aa: CSARDLSPRTGYLPYEQYF; cdr3_nt: TGCAGTGCTAGAGATTTGTCCCCCAGGACAGGGTACCTCCCCTACGAGCAGTACTTC
j_call: TRBJ2-7; d_call: .; v_call: TRBV3-1; clone_size: few; cdr3_aa: CASSQVERYEQYF; cdr3_nt: TGTGCCAGCAGCCAAGTCGAGAGGTACGAGCAGTACTTC